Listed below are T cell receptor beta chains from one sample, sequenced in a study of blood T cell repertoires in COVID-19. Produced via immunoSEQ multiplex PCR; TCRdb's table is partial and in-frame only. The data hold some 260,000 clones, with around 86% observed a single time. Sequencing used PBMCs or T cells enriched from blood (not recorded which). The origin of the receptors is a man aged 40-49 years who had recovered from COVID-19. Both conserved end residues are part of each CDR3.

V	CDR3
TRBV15	CATSRAGLASFEQYF
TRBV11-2	CASSLQNGELFF
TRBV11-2	CASSPSGNDSPLHF
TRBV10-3	CAITGELNGYTF
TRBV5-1	CASFSFEGANTEAFF
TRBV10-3	CAISESMGLYGYTF
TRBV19	CASTPGQSINEQYF
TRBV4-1	CASGLAGNNEQFF
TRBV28	CASSLTGTQETQYF
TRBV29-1	CSVVLGATEAFF
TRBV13	CASSRGTRAYNEQFF
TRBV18	CASSPGTGGEQYF
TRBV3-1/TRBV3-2	CASSQRWGTGWAFGSPLHF
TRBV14	CASSRGQGARGEQYF
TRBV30	CAYQPGGLDGPLHF
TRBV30	CAWSSGQTYTF
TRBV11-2	CASSLAPTSGSSRGNEQFF
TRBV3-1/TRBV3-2	CASSQMGGGVDTQYF
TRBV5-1	CASSLARDRVNNEQFF
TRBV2	CASSEVAGKSYNEQFF
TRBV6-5	CASSYFNRGYNEQFF
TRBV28	CASSLVGSHEQYF
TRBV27	CASSLSNSNSGNTIYF
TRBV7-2	CASSLALVSYEQYF
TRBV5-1	CASSLATGAGGSPLHF
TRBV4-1	CASSQVQGSQYF
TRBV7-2	CASSTQGDTEAFF
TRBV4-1	CASRKPGTGPNSPLHF
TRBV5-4	CASRKGVLSGANVLTF
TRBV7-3	CASSYTHRGRQFAEAFF
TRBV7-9	CASSRPGLANYGYTF
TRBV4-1	CASSQDPGDYGYTF
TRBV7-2	CASSLNARLAGGNEQFF
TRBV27	CASSLTGGRNYGYTF
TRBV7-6	CASSPFSGEYSNQPQHF
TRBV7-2	CASSFPGAAGYEQYF
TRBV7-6	CASCRTGNNEQFF